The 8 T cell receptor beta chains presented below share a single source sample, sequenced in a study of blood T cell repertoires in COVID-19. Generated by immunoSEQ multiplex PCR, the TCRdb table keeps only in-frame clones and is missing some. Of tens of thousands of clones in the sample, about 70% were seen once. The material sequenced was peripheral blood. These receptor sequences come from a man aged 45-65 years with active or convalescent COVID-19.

CDR3: CASSSPAGGSLNEQFF. Written as DNA, the CDR3 is TGTGCCAGCAGCTCGCCAGCGGGAGGTTCTCTTAATGAGCAGTTCTTC. The chain joins TRBV7-9 to TRBJ2-1; TRBD2 matches 9 bases. The CDR3 sequence is 16 residues long. The V gene's germline CDR1 is SEHNR and CDR2 FQNEAQ (reference sequence). The V and J ends lost 4 bases and 7 bases, in that order; junction bases with no gene match: 11.

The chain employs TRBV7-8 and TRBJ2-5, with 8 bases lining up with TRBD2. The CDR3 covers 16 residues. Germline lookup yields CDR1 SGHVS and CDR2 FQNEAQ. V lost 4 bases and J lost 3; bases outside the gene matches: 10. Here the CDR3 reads CASSSRDPRGEETQYF. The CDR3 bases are TGTGCCAGCAGCTCCCGAGACCCGCGGGGGGAAGAGACCCAGTACTTC.

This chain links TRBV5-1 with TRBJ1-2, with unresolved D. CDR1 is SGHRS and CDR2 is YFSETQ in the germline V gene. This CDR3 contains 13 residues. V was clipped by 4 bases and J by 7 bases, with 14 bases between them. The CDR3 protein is CASSPVETGGYTF. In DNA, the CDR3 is TGCGCCAGCAGCCCCGTTGAGACGGGTGGCTACACCTTC.

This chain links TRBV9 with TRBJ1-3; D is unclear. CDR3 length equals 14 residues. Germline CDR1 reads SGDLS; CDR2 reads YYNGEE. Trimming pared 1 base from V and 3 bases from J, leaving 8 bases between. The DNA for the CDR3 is TGTGCCAGCAGCGTATTCCCCGGTGGAAACACCATATATTTT. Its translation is CASSVFPGGNTIYF.

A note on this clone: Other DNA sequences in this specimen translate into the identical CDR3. The CDR3 bases are TGCAGCGTATCTGGGGGGAACTATGGCTACACCTTC. It encodes CSVSGGNYGYTF. The V gene is TRBV29-1, the J gene TRBJ1-2; D is perhaps TRBD1 (5 bases). Looked up from germline, CDR1 is SQVTM and CDR2 is ANQGSEA. Trimming shortened V by 6 bases and J by 2 bases, and 10 bases separated the two germline ends. There are 12 residues in the CDR3.

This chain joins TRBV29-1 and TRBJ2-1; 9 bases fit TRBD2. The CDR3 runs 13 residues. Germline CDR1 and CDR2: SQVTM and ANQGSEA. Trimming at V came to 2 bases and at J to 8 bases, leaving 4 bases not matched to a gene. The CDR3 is CSVELLAGDEQFF. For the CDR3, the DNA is TGCAGCGTTGAACTCTTAGCGGGAGATGAGCAGTTCTTC.

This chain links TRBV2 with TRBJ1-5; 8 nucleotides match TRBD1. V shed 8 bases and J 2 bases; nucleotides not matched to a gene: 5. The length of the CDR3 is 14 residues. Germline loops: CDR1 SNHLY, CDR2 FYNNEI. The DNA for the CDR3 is TGTGCCAGCCAATCGGACAGGGGCAATCAGCCCCAGCATTTT. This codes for CASQSDRGNQPQHF.

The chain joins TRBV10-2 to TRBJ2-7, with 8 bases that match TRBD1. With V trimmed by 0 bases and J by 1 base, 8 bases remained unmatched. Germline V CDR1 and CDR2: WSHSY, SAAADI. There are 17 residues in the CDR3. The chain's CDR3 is CASSESYSQGASYEQYF. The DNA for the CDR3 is TGCGCCAGCAGTGAGTCGTATTCGCAGGGGGCGTCCTACGAGCAGTACTTC.